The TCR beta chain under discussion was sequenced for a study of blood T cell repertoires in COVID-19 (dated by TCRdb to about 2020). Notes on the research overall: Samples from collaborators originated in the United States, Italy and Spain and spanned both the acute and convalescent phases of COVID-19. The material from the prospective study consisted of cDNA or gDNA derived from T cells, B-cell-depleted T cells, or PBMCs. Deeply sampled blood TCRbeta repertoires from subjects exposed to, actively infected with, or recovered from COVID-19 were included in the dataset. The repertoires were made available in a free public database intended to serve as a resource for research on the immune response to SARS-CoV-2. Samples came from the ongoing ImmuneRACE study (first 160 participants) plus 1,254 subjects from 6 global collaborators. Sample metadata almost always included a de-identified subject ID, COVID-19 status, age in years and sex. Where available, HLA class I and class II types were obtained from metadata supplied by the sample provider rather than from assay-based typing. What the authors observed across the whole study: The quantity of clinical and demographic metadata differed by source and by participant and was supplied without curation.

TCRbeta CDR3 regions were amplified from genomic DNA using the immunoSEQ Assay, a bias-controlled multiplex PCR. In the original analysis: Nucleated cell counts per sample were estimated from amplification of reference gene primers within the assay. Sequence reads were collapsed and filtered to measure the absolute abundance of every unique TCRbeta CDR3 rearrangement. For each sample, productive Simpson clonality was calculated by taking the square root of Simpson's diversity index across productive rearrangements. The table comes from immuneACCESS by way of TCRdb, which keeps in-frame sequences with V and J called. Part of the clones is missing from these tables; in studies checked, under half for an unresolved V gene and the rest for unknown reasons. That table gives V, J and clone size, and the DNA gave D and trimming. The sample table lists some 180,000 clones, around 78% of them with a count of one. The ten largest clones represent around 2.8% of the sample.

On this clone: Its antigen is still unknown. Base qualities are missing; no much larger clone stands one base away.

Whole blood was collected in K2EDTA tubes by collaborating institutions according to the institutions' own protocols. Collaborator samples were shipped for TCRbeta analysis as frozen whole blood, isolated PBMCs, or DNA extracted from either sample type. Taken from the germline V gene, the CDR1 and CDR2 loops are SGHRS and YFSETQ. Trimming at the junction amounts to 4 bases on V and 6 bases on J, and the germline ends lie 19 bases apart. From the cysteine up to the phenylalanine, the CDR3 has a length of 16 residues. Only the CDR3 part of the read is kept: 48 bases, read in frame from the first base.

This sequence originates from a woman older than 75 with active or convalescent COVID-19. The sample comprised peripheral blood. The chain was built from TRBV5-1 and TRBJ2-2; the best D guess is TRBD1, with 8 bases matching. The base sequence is TGCGCCAGCAGCCAACAGGGGGGGCCCCTGTCCGGGGAGCTGTTTTTT. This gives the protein CASSQQGGPLSGELFF.